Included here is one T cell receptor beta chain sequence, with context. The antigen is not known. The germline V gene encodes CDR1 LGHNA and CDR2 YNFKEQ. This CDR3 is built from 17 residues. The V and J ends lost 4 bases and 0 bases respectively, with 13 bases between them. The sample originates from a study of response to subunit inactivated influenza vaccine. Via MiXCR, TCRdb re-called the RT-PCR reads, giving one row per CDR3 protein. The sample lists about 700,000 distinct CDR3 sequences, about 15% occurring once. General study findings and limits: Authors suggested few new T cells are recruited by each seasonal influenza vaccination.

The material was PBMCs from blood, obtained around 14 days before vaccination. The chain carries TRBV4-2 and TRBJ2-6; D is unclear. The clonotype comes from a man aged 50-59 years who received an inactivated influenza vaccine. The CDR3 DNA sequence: TGTGCCAGCAGCCTGAGGTCCCAAACCTCTGGGGCCAACGTCCTGACTTTC. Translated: CASSLRSQTSGANVLTF.